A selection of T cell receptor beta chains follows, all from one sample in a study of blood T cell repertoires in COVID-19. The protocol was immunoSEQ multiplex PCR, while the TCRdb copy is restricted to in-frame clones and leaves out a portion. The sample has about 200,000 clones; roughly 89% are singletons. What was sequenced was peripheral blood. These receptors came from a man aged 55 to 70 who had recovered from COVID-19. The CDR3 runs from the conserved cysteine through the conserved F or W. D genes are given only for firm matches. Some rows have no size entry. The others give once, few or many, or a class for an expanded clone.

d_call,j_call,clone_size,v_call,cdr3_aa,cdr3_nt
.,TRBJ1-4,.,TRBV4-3,CASSQLGSGAAKLFF,TGCGCCAGCAGCCAGCTAGGGTCAGGGGCCGCAAAACTGTTTTTT
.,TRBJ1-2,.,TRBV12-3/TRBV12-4,CASSTQGYGYTF,TGTGCCAGCAGTACTCAGGGGTATGGCTACACCTTC
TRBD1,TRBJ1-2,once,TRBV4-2,CASSQDRGSHGYTF,TGTGCCAGCAGCCAAGACAGGGGGTCTCATGGCTACACCTTC
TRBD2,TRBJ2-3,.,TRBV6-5,CASSYSSLLAGGTQYF,TGTGCCAGCAGTTACTCGAGTTTGCTAGCGGGAGGTACGCAGTATTTT
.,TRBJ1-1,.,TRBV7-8,CASSLAGAGTEAFF,TGTGCCAGCAGCTTAGCAGGGGCTGGCACTGAAGCTTTCTTT
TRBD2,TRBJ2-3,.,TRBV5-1,CASSPLAGVDTQYF,TGCGCCAGCAGCCCACTAGCGGGAGTGGATACGCAGTATTTT
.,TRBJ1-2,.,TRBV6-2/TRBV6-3,CASSYSAGVYGYTF,TGTGCCAGCAGTTACTCGGCAGGGGTGTATGGCTACACCTTC
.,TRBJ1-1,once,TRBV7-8,CASSSEDSYTEAFF,TGTGCCAGCAGCTCCGAAGACAGTTACACTGAAGCTTTCTTT
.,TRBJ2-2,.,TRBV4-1,CASSQDEAVTGELFF,TGCGCCAGCAGCCAAGACGAAGCCGTAACCGGGGAGCTGTTTTTT
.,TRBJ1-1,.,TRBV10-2,CASRRVGDGTEAFF,TGCGCCAGCAGAAGGGTAGGGGATGGCACTGAAGCTTTCTTT
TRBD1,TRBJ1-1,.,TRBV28,CASSQGQGNTEAFF,TGTGCCAGCAGCCAGGGACAGGGGAACACTGAAGCTTTCTTT
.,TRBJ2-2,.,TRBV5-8,CASSATTRRAGELFF,TGTGCCAGCAGCGCAACTACTCGGCGAGCCGGGGAGCTGTTTTTT
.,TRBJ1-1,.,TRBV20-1,CSATGRQGAFF,TGCAGTGCTACCGGTAGGCAGGGAGCTTTCTTT
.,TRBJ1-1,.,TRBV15,CATSRDNQGTEAFF,TGTGCCACCAGCAGAGATAATCAGGGCACTGAAGCTTTCTTT
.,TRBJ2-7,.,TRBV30,CAWSSLTSYEQYF,TGTGCCTGGAGTTCACTTACCTCCTACGAGCAGTACTTC
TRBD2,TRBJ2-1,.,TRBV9,CASSVEASGRNEQFF,TGTGCCAGCAGCGTAGAGGCTAGCGGGAGAAATGAGCAGTTCTTC
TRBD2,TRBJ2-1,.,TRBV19,CASYKTSPGNEQFF,TGTGCCAGTTACAAGACTAGCCCGGGGAATGAGCAGTTCTTC
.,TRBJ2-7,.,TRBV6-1,CASSERYEQYF,TGTGCCAGCAGTGAACGGTACGAGCAGTACTTC
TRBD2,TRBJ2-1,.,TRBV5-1,CASSLAPAGGRIEQFF,TGCGCCAGCAGCTTGGCCCCAGCGGGGGGGCGGATTGAGCAGTTCTTC
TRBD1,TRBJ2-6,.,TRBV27,CASSRTGGTSGANVLTF,TGTGCCAGCAGCCGCACAGGGGGCACCTCTGGGGCCAACGTCCTGACTTTC
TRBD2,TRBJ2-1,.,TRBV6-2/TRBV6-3,CASSRSSGHNEQFF,TGTGCCAGCAGCCGCTCTAGCGGGCACAATGAGCAGTTCTTC
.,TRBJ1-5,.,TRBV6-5,CASRLGGADQPQHF,TGTGCCTCCCGACTGGGGGGTGCGGATCAGCCCCAGCATTTT
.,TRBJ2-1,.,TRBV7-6,CASSSRTVSYNEQFF,TGTGCCAGCAGCTCCCGGACAGTTTCCTACAATGAGCAGTTCTTC
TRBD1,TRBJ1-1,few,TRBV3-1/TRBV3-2,CASSQRGRQGEAFF,TGTGCCAGCAGCCAGAGGGGGCGACAGGGTGAAGCTTTCTTT
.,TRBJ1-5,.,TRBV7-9,CASSEGGNQPQHF,TGTGCCAGCAGCGAGGGGGGGAATCAGCCCCAGCATTTT
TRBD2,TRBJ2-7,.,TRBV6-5,CAVLAGGYEQYF,TGTGCCGTCCTAGCGGGAGGCTACGAGCAGTACTTC
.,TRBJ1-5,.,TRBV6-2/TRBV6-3,CASSYPTGEGDHNQPQHF,TGTGCCAGCAGTTACCCGACGGGGGAGGGGGATCACAATCAGCCCCAGCATTTT
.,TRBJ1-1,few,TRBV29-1,CSVSAGLSTTEAFF,TGCAGTGTATCTGCGGGACTATCTACAACTGAAGCTTTCTTT